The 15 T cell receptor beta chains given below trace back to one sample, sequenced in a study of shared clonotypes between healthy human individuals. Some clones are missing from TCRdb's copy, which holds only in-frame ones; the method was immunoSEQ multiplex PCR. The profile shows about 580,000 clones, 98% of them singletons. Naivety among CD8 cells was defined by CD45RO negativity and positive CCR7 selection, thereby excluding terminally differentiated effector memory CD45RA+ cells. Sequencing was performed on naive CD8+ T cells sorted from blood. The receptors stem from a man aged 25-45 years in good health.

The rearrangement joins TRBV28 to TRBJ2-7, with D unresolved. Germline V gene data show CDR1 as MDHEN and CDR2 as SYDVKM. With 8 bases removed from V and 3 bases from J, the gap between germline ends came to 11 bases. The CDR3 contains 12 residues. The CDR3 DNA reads TGTGCCAGCTGCAGCTTCGGCTACGAGCAGTACTTC. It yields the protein CASCSFGYEQYF. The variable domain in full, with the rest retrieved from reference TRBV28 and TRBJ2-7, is DVKVTQSSRYLVKRTGEKVFLECVQDMDHENMFWYRQDPGLGLRLIYFSYDVKMKEKGDIPEGYSVSREKKERFSLILESASTNQTSMYLCASCSFGYEQYFGPGTRLTVT.

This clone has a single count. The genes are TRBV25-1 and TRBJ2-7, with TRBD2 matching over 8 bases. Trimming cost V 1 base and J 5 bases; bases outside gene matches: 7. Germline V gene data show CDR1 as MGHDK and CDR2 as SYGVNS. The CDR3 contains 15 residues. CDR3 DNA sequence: TGTGCCAGCAGTGAATGGACTAGCAGCCGGGACGAGCAGTACTTC. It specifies CASSEWTSSRDEQYF.

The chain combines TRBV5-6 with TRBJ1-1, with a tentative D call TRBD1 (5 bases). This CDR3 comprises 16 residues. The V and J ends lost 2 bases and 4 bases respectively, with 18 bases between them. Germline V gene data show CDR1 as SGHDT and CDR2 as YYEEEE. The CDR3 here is CASSLYGGMGITEAFF. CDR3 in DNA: TGTGCCAGCAGCTTATATGGGGGAATGGGGATCACTGAAGCTTTCTTT.

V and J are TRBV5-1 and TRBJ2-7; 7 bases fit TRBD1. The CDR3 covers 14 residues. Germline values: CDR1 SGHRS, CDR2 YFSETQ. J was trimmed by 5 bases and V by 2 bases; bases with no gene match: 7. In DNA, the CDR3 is TGCGCCAGCAGCTTAAGAGGGGGCTTCGACGAGCAGTACTTC. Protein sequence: CASSLRGGFDEQYF.

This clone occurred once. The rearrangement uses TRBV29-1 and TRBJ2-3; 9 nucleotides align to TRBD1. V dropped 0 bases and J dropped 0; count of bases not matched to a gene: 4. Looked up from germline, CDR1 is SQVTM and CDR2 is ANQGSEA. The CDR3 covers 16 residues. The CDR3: CSVEDQTGGSTDTQYF. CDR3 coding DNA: TGCAGCGTTGAAGATCAGACAGGGGGGAGCACAGATACGCAGTATTTT.

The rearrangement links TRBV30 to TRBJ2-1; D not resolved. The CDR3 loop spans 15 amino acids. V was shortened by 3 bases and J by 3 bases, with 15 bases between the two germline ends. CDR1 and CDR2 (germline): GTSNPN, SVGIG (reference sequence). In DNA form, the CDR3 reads TGTGCCTGGAGCCCCGGTCCTGTGGTCTACAATGAGCAGTTCTTC. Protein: CAWSPGPVVYNEQFF.

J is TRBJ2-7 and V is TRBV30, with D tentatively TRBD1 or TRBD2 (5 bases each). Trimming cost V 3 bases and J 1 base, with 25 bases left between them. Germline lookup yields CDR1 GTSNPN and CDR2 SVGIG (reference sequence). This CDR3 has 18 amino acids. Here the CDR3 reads CAWRDFRSGLGRSYEQYF. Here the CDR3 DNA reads TGTGCCTGGAGGGATTTTAGGTCGGGGCTTGGACGGTCCTACGAGCAGTACTTC.

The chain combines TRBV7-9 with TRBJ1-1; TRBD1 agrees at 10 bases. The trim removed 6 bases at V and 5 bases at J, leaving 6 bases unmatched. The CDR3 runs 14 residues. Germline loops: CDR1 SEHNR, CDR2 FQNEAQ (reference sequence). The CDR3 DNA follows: TGTGCCAGCAGTACGACAGGGGGCGCAACTGAAGCTTTCTTT. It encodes CASSTTGGATEAFF.

The CDR3 loop reads CASSENGYEQYF. The CDR3 DNA sequence: TGTGCCAGCAGTGAAAACGGTTACGAGCAGTACTTC. The chain has TRBV6-1 and TRBJ2-7; D is ambiguous. This CDR3 region has 12 residues. With 2 bases removed from V and 4 bases from J, the gap between germline ends came to 6 bases. Germline CDR1 and CDR2: MNHNS and SASEGT.

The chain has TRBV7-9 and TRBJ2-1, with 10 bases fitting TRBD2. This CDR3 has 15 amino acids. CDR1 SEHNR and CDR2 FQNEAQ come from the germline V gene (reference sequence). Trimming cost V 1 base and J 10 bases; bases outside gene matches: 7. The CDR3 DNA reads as TGTGCCAGCAGCTTAGTAGGCCTAGCGGGAGACGAGCAGTTCTTC. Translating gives CASSLVGLAGDEQFF. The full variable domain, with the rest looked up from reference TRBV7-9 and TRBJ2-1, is DTGVSQNPRHKITKRGQNVTFRCDPISEHNRLYWYRQTLGQGPEFLTYFQNEAQLEKSRLLSDRFSAERPKGSFSTLEIQRTEQGDSAMYLCASSLVGLAGDEQFFGPGTRLTVL.

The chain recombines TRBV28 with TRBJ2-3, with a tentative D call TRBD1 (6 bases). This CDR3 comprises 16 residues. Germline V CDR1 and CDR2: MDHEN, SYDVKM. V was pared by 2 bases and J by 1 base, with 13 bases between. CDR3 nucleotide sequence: TGTGCCAGCAGTTTACTTCACAGGGTTGGCACAGATACGCAGTATTTT. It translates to CASSLLHRVGTDTQYF.

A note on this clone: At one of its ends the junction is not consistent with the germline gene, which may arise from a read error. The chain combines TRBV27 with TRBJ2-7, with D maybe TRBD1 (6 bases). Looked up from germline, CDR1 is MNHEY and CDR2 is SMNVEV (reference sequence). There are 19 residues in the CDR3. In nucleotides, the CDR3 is TGTGCCAGGAGTTATTCTACTCCCTGGTCCCGGGACAAAATATACGAGCAGTACTTC. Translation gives CARSYSTPWSRDKIYEQYF.

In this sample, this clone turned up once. Here the CDR3 DNA reads TGTGCCAGCTCACCAACAGGGCTTCCCAACGAGCAGTACTTC. It yields the protein CASSPTGLPNEQYF. The genes are TRBV18 and TRBJ2-7; tentative D call: TRBD1 (6 bases). CDR3 length: 14 amino acids. Germline V CDR1 and CDR2: KGHSH, LQKENI. Trimming shortened V by 2 bases and J by 5 bases, and 13 bases separated the two germline ends.

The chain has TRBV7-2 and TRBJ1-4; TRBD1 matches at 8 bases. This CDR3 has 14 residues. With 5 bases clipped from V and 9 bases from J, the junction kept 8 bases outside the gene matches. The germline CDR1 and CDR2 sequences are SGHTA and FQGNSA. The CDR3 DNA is TGTGCCAGCAGCCTAGGGACAGGCATCAAAAAACTGTTTTTT. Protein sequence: CASSLGTGIKKLFF.

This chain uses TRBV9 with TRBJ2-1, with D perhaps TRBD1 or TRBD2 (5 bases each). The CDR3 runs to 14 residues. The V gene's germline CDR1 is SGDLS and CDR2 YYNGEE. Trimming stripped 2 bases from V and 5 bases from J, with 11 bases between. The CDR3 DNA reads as TGTGCCAGCAGCGTTGTGGAGGACAACAATGAGCAGTTCTTC. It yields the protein CASSVVEDNNEQFF.